Below are 32 T cell receptor beta chains sequenced from a single sample in a study of blood T cell repertoires in COVID-19. Sequencing used immunoSEQ multiplex PCR; TCRdb keeps in-frame clones, though not all of them. Of just over 150,000 clones in the sample, 75% to 90% were seen once. Sample: peripheral blood. These receptors were collected from a woman between 40 and 55 years old with acute or convalescent COVID-19.

J is TRBJ1-5 and V is TRBV11-2, with D tentatively TRBD1 (6 bases). The CDR3 loop spans 14 amino acids. Deletions cut 5 bases from V and 5 bases from J, with 13 bases between. The germline V gene encodes CDR1 SGHAT and CDR2 FQNNGV. CDR3 amino acids: CASSRGQPDQPQHF. In DNA, the CDR3 is TGTGCCAGCAGCAGAGGACAGCCGGATCAGCCCCAGCATTTT.

This rearrangement joins TRBV4-2 to TRBJ2-1; D call uncertain. The ends were cut back, 1 base at V and 5 bases at J, with 15 bases in the middle. Germline V gene sequence: CDR1 LGHNA, CDR2 YNFKEQ. This CDR3 has 16 residues. For the CDR3, the DNA is TGTGCCAGCAGCCAAGTCGGTGTAATTTCGAACAATGAGCAGTTCTTC. Amino acid sequence: CASSQVGVISNNEQFF.

This chain uses TRBV19 with TRBJ2-4; TRBD2 aligns across 14 bases. The CDR3 consists of 19 residues. The V and J ends lost 5 bases and 4 bases, in that order; junction bases with no gene match: 13. Germline-derived CDR1 and CDR2 are LNHDA and SQIVND (reference sequence). The CDR3 is CASSEAYKRTSGGKNIQYF. The CDR3 nucleotides read TGTGCCAGTAGTGAGGCCTACAAGAGGACTAGCGGGGGGAAAAACATTCAGTACTTC.

The V call is TRBV9, the J call TRBJ2-3; D might be TRBD1 (6 bases). The CDR3 consists of 17 residues. Germline CDR1 is SGDLS and CDR2 is YYNGEE. V lost 4 bases and J lost 0, with 18 bases in between. This chain's CDR3 is CASSTNWDTASTDTQYF. For the CDR3, the DNA is TGTGCCAGCAGCACCAATTGGGACACCGCTAGCACAGATACGCAGTATTTT. The full variable domain, its missing parts supplied by reference TRBV9 and TRBJ2-3, is DSGVTQTPKHLITATGQRVTLRCSPRSGDLSVYWYQQSLDQGLQFLIQYYNGEERAKGNILERFSAQQFPDLHSELNLSSLELGDSALYFCASSTNWDTASTDTQYFGPGTRLTVL.

The chain carries TRBV28 and TRBJ2-7; 7 bases are a match to TRBD1. CDR3 length: 16 amino acids. J was trimmed by 2 bases and V by 6 bases; bases with no gene match: 13. The germline V gene encodes CDR1 MDHEN and CDR2 SYDVKM. CDR3 region: CASSSPTGFGTYEQYF. The CDR3 nucleotides read TGTGCCAGCAGCTCCCCGACAGGGTTCGGGACCTACGAGCAGTACTTC.

J is TRBJ2-7 and V is TRBV28; D may be TRBD1 (5 bases). This CDR3 has 15 amino acids. Germline assignment: CDR1 MDHEN and CDR2 SYDVKM. V lost 2 bases, J lost 3 bases, and 14 bases lay in between. The CDR3 here is CASSLGGATIYEQYF. The CDR3 DNA sequence: TGTGCCAGCAGTTTAGGTGGGGCTACCATCTACGAGCAGTACTTC.

V and J are TRBV28 and TRBJ2-7; no definite D call. The germline V gene encodes CDR1 MDHEN and CDR2 SYDVKM. The CDR3 runs 11 residues. Trimming took off 6 bases at V and 4 bases at J, with 7 bases between the two ends. The CDR3 bases are TGTGCCAGCAGGGCATTATACGAGCAGTACTTC. This sequence encodes CASRALYEQYF.

This chain links TRBV29-1 with TRBJ2-2, with D perhaps TRBD1 (6 bases). CDR1 is SQVTM and CDR2 is ANQGSEA in the germline V gene. With 7 bases removed from V and 1 base from J, the gap between germline ends came to 7 bases. This CDR3 comprises 12 residues. CDR3 in DNA: TGCAGCGCGACAGGGAACACCGGGGAGCTGTTTTTT. The encoded protein is CSATGNTGELFF.

This clone was seen once. V and J are TRBV3-1 (or the pseudogene TRBV3-2) and TRBJ1-2; 9 nucleotides line up with TRBD1. Germline lookup yields CDR1 LGHDT and CDR2 YNNKEL (reference sequence). V was pared by 7 bases and J by 5 bases, with 5 bases of the junction left unmatched. This CDR3 contains 13 residues. The CDR3 protein is CASTPGQGYGYTF. CDR3 in DNA: TGTGCCAGCACCCCGGGACAGGGATATGGCTACACCTTC.

This clone has a count of ten or more. As DNA, the CDR3 is TGTGCCATCAGTGAATCGAGAGGTGGGAGGGAGCTGGAGACCCAGTACTTC. This translates into CAISESRGGRELETQYF. This chain links TRBV10-3 with TRBJ2-5; 7 bases are a match to TRBD2. There are 17 residues in the CDR3. V was pared by 3 bases and J by 5 bases, with 15 bases of the junction left unmatched. Per the germline V gene, CDR1 is ENHRY and CDR2 is SYGVKD.

V gene TRBV6-2 or TRBV6-3 combines with J gene TRBJ1-5, with D possibly being TRBD1 (5 bases). The CDR3 has 13 amino acids. CDR1 and CDR2 from the germline V gene are MNHEY and SVGEGT. V lost 4 bases and J lost 15, with 19 bases in between. CDR3 sequence: CASSSIRDFLGHF. CDR3 coding DNA: TGTGCCAGCAGTTCGATAAGGGACTTCTTAGGGCATTTT.

The J gene is TRBJ2-1, the V gene TRBV29-1; TRBD2 matches at 14 bases. The CDR3 spans 17 residues. The ends lost 6 bases at V and 8 bases at J; junction bases unmatched: 15. Germline CDR1 is SQVTM and CDR2 is ANQGSEA. CDR3 nucleotide sequence: TGCAGCGTCATGGGACTAGCGGGAGCAATCGGGGTCGATGAGCAGTTCTTC. This sequence encodes CSVMGLAGAIGVDEQFF.

The count of this clone is one. The chain employs TRBV2 and TRBJ2-7; 9 bases fit TRBD2. Germline V gives CDR1 SNHLY, CDR2 FYNNEI. Trimming cost V 7 bases and J 3 bases; bases outside gene matches: 7. The CDR3 runs 14 residues. CDR3 coding DNA: TGTGCCAGCAACCCTAGCGGGGTTCTCTACGAGCAGTACTTC. Translated, it gives CASNPSGVLYEQYF.

This clone was seen only once. The chain combines TRBV27 with TRBJ1-6; maybe TRBD1 (5 bases). The V end lost 6 bases, the J end lost 9 bases, and 15 bases lay between the germline ends. The CDR3 has 14 amino acids. The V gene's germline CDR1 is MNHEY and CDR2 SMNVEV (reference sequence). The CDR3 DNA is TGTGCCAGCAGCTCGGGCCCTAGGGGTTCACCCCTCCACTTT. Translation: CASSSGPRGSPLHF.

V is TRBV9 and J is TRBJ1-6; unclear D gene. Germline-derived CDR1 and CDR2 are SGDLS and YYNGEE. Trimming removed 0 bases at V and 0 bases at J, with 10 bases between. This CDR3 contains 17 residues. CDR3: CASSVDHSPSYNSPLHF. In nucleotides, the CDR3 is TGTGCCAGCAGCGTAGATCACAGTCCCTCCTATAATTCACCCCTCCACTTT.

J is TRBJ1-6 and V is TRBV1; the D segment call TRBD1 is taken from the table without a DNA check. TRBV1 is classified as a pseudogene. The CDR3 extends over 21 amino acids. CDR3 protein: CTSSEDQDRGNNEINNSPLHF. CDR3 DNA: TGCACCAGCAGCGAAGACCAGGACAGGGGGAACAACGAAATAAATAATTCACCCCTCCACTTT.

V is TRBV6-5 and J is TRBJ2-2; TRBD2 might be the D (6 bases). Trimming left V 10 bases short and J 2 bases short, with 11 bases between. The CDR3 length is 13 residues. Per the germline V gene, CDR1 is MNHEY and CDR2 is SVGAGI. CDR3 loop: CATWGVNTGELFF. The DNA for the CDR3 is TGTGCCACCTGGGGGGTCAACACCGGGGAGCTGTTTTTT.

J is TRBJ2-1 and V is TRBV27, with 7 bases aligning to TRBD1. From germline, CDR1 is MNHEY and CDR2 SMNVEV (reference sequence). The CDR3 has 15 amino acids. V was pared by 6 bases and J by 4 bases, with 9 bases of the junction left unmatched. In DNA form, the CDR3 reads TGTGCCAGCAGGGGTCTCAGGGGGATTTACAATGAGCAGTTCTTC. Protein product: CASRGLRGIYNEQFF.

This clone was seen only once. This rearrangement joins TRBV2 to TRBJ1-5; D gene unclear. Germline V gene lookup returns CDR1 SNHLY and CDR2 FYNNEI. With 3 bases removed from V and 0 bases from J, the gap between germline ends came to 15 bases. The CDR3 has 17 amino acids. CDR3 DNA sequence: TGTGCCAGCAGTGAGGCCGGGGTTACCTATAGCAATCAGCCCCAGCATTTT. Translated: CASSEAGVTYSNQPQHF.

The V gene is TRBV4-2, the J gene TRBJ2-3; possibly TRBD2 for D (5 bases). Trimming removed 0 bases at V and 2 bases at J, with 15 bases between. In germline, CDR1 is LGHNA, CDR2 YNFKEQ. The CDR3 covers 17 residues. CDR3 protein: CASSQDGPSGYTDTQYF. CDR3 bases: TGTGCCAGCAGCCAAGATGGCCCCAGCGGATACACAGATACGCAGTATTTT.

This clone has only one observation. CDR3 bases: TGTGCCAGCAGTAGAGGGGGCAGCAACGAGCAGTACTTC. This translates into CASSRGGSNEQYF. The chain uses TRBV28 and TRBJ2-7, with TRBD1 identical over 7 bases. Germline values: CDR1 MDHEN, CDR2 SYDVKM. This CDR3 contains 13 residues. After removal of 5 bases from V and 5 bases from J, the junction contained 6 bases not matched to a gene.

This chain connects TRBV20-1 to TRBJ2-1; a possible D gene is TRBD2 (6 bases). The germline V gene has CDR1 DFQATT and CDR2 SNEGSKA (reference sequence). The CDR3 is made up of 15 amino acids. Trimming removed 3 bases from V and 4 bases from J, with 16 bases in between. The CDR3 DNA sequence: TGCAGTGCTAGTAGGTGGGGGGAAGGATACAATGAGCAGTTCTTC. Residues: CSASRWGEGYNEQFF.

The chain is built from TRBV5-1 and TRBJ2-4, with D possibly matching TRBD1 (6 bases). Germline assignment: CDR1 SGHRS and CDR2 YFSETQ. This CDR3 has 14 residues. With 6 bases removed from V and 8 bases from J, the gap between germline ends came to 18 bases. For the CDR3, the DNA is TGCGCCAGCAAAGACGGACAAGCAGGGGACATTCAGTACTTC. It codes for CASKDGQAGDIQYF.

The chain couples TRBV20-1 to TRBJ2-3, with D maybe TRBD2 (6 bases). In germline, CDR1 is DFQATT, CDR2 SNEGSKA (reference sequence). The length of the CDR3 is 11 residues. CDR3 in amino acids: CSPWGADTQYF. In nucleotides, the CDR3 is TGCAGCCCATGGGGGGCAGATACGCAGTATTTT.

This clone was counted a single time. The gene calls are TRBV7-3 and TRBJ2-5; D uncertain. The ends were cut back, 1 base at V and 2 bases at J, with 8 bases in the middle. Germline CDR1 reads SGHTA; CDR2 reads FQGTGA. The CDR3 has 14 amino acids. CDR3: CASSLMGRQETQYF. CDR3 DNA: TGTGCCAGCAGCTTAATGGGCCGGCAAGAGACCCAGTACTTC. Full variable domain (missing parts from reference TRBV7-3 and TRBJ2-5): GAGVSQTPSNKVTEKGKYVELRCDPISGHTALYWYRQSLGQGPEFLIYFQGTGAADDSGLPNDRFFAVRPEGSVSTLKIQRTERGDSAVYLCASSLMGRQETQYFGPGTRLLVL.

The genes are TRBV25-1 and TRBJ2-3; D perhaps matches TRBD1 (6 bases). Per germline, CDR1 MGHDK and CDR2 SYGVNS. The CDR3 extends over 14 amino acids. V was trimmed by 1 base and J by 6 bases, leaving 11 bases between them. The CDR3 is CASSELQGPDTQYF. The CDR3 DNA is TGTGCCAGCAGTGAATTACAGGGTCCGGATACGCAGTATTTT.

V and J are TRBV3-1 (or the pseudogene TRBV3-2) and TRBJ1-4; the D is unclear. CDR1 is LGHDT and CDR2 is YNNKEL in the germline V gene (reference sequence). The CDR3 runs 15 residues. V was pared by 1 base and J by 4 bases, with 10 bases between. The CDR3 reads CASSQAGGLNEKLFF. CDR3 DNA: TGTGCCAGCAGCCAAGCAGGTGGCCTTAATGAAAAACTGTTTTTT.

V usage is TRBV27 and J usage is TRBJ1-5; 8 bases match TRBD1. This CDR3 comprises 15 residues. The V segment lost 6 bases and the J segment 3 bases; nucleotides outside the gene matches: 7. In germline, CDR1 is MNHEY, CDR2 SMNVEV (reference sequence). The CDR3 protein is CASRAATGVNQPQHF. In DNA form, the CDR3 reads TGTGCCAGCAGAGCCGCGACAGGGGTCAATCAGCCCCAGCATTTT.

The CDR3 DNA sequence: TGTGCCAGCAGCCAGACAGGGGAGACTTCACCCCTCCACTTT. Its protein is CASSQTGETSPLHF. V is TRBV5-6 and J is TRBJ1-6; 8 bases line up with TRBD1. Germline V gives CDR1 SGHDT, CDR2 YYEEEE. The CDR3 consists of 14 residues. V lost 4 bases, J lost 9 bases, and 6 bases stayed unmatched.

The rearrangement uses TRBV6-1 and TRBJ2-7; 7 nucleotides line up with TRBD2. The CDR3 totals 15 residues. Germline CDR1 and CDR2: MNHNS and SASEGT. V lost 5 bases and J lost 2; bases outside the gene matches: 9. In nucleotides, the CDR3 is TGTGCCAGCAGTTCCATGCGGGAGCGTCCCTACGAGCAGTACTTC. It is translated as CASSSMRERPYEQYF.

The gene calls are TRBV11-1 and TRBJ2-1; 7 bases are shared with TRBD1. Germline CDR1 is SGHAT and CDR2 is FQDESV (reference sequence). V lost 5 bases, J lost 2 bases, and 9 bases stayed unmatched. The CDR3 consists of 16 residues. As DNA, the CDR3 is TGTGCCAGCAGCCTATCGAGGACAGGACCCTACAATGAGCAGTTCTTC. Its protein is CASSLSRTGPYNEQFF. The full variable domain, in which reference TRBV11-1 and TRBJ2-1 provide the parts outside the CDR3, is EAEVAQSPRYKITEKSQAVAFWCDPISGHATLYWYRQILGQGPELLVQFQDESVVDDSQLPKDRFSAERLKGVDSTLKIQPAELGDSAMYLCASSLSRTGPYNEQFFGPGTRLTVL.

The rearrangement uses TRBV6-5 and TRBJ2-7, with 8 bases identical to TRBD2. The CDR3 extends over 14 amino acids. The ends lost 2 bases at V and 3 bases at J; junction bases unmatched: 3. The germline CDR1 and CDR2 sequences are MNHEY and SVGAGI. The CDR3 loop reads CASSYRAGVYEQYF. The CDR3 DNA reads TGTGCCAGCAGTTACAGAGCGGGAGTCTACGAGCAGTACTTC.